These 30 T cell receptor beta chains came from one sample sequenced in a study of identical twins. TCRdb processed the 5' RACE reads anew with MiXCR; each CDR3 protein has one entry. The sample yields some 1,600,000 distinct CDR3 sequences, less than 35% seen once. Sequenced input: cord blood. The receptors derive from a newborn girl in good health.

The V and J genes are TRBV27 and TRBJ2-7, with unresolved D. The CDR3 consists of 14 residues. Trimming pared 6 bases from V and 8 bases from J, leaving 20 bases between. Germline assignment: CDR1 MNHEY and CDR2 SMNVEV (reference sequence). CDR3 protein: CASRTPLPGPKQYF. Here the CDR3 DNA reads TGTGCCAGCAGGACACCCTTACCCGGCCCCAAGCAGTACTTC.

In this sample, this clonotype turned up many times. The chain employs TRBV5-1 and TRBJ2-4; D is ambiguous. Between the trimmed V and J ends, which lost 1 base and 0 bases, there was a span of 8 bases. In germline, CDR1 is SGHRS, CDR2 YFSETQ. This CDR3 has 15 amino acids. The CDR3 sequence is CASSLSALAKNIQYF. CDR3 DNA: TGCGCCAGCAGCTTGTCGGCTCTAGCCAAAAACATTCAGTACTTC.

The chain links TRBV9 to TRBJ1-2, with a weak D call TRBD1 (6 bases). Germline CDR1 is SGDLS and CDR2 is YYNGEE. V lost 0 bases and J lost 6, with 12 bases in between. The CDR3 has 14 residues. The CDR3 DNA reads TGTGCCAGCAGCGTAGGTCGAACAGGGAATGGCTACACCTTC. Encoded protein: CASSVGRTGNGYTF.

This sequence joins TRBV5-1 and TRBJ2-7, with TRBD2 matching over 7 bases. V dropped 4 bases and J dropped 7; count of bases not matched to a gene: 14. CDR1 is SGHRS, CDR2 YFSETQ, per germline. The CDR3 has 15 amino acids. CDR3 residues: CASSRQTGGLHEQYF. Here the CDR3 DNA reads TGCGCCAGCAGCCGCCAAACGGGGGGTCTTCATGAGCAGTACTTC. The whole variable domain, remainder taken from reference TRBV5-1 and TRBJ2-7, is KAGVTQTPRYLIKTRGQQVTLSCSPISGHRSVSWYQQTPGQGLQFLFEYFSETQRNKGNFPGRFSGRQFSNSRSEMNVSTLELGDSALYLCASSRQTGGLHEQYFGPGTRLTVT.

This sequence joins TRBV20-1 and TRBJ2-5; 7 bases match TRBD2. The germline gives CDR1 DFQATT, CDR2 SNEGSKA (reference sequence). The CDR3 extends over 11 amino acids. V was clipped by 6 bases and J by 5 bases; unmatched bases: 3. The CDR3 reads CSAMGGETQYF. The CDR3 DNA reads TGCAGTGCCATGGGGGGGGAGACCCAGTACTTC.

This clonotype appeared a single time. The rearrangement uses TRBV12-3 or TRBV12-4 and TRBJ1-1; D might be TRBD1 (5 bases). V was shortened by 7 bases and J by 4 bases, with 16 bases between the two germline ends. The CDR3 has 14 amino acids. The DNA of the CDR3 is TGTGCCAGCACCTTGGGGCAGCGGAGCACTGAAGCTTTCTTT. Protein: CASTLGQRSTEAFF.

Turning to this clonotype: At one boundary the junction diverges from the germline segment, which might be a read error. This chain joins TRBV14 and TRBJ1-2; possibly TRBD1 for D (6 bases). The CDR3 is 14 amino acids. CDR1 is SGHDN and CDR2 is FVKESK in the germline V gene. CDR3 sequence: CASSQAGAFYGDTF. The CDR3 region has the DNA TGTGCCAGCAGCCAAGCGGGGGCATTCTATGGCGACACCTTC.

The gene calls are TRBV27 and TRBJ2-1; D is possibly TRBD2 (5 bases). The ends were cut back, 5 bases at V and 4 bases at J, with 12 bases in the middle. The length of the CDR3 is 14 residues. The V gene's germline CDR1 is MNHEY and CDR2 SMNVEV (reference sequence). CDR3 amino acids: CASSQAREYNEQFF. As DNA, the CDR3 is TGTGCCAGCAGTCAAGCGAGGGAGTACAATGAGCAGTTCTTC.

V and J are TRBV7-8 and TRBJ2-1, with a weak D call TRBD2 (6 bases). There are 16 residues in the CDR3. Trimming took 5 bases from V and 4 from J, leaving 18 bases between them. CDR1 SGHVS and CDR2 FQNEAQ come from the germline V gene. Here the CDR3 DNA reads TGTGCCAGCAGCGTAAGACCCTCGGAGGGATACAATGAGCAGTTCTTC. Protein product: CASSVRPSEGYNEQFF.

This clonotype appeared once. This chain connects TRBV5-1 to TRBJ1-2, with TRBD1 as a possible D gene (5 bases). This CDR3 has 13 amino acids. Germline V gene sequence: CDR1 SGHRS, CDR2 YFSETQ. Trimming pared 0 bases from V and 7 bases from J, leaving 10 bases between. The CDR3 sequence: CASSLAGTCGYTF. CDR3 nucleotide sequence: TGCGCCAGCAGCTTGGCTGGGACCTGTGGCTACACCTTC.

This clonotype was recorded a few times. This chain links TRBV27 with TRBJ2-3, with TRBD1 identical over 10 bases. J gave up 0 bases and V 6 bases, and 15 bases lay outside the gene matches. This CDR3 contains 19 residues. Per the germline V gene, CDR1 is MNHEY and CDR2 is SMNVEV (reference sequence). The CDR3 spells CASSLGFGQGDSSTDTQYF. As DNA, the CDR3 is TGTGCCAGCAGCTTGGGCTTCGGACAGGGGGATTCTAGCACAGATACGCAGTATTTT.

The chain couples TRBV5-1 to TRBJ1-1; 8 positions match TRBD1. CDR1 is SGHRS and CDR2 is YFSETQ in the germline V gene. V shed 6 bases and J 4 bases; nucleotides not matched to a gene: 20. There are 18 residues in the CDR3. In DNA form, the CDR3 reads TGCGCCAGCACTAGAGGATTGCAGGGGGCCCCTGGGGGCACTGAAGCTTTCTTT. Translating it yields CASTRGLQGAPGGTEAFF.

The CDR3 nucleotides read TGTGCCAGCAGCCAACTAGCGATCCCTGTCCTAAATGAGCAGTTCTTC. Residues: CASSQLAIPVLNEQFF. The rearrangement links TRBV4-2 to TRBJ2-1; a possible D gene is TRBD2 (6 bases). This CDR3 has 16 amino acids. Germline CDR1 reads LGHNA; CDR2 reads YNFKEQ. V was trimmed by 2 bases and J by 7 bases, leaving 18 bases between them.

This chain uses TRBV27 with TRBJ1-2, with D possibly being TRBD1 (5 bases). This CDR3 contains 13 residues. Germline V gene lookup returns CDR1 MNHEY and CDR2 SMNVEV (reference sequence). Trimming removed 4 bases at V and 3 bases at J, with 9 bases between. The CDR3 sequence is CASSSGAHYGYTF. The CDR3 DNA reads TGTGCCAGCAGTTCCGGGGCGCACTATGGCTACACCTTC.

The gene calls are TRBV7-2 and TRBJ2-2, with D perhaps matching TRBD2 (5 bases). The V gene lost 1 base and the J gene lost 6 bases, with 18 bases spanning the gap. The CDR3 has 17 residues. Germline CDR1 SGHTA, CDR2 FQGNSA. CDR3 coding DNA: TGTGCCAGCAGCTTAGACTTATTGGGAGAGGTAGCCGGGGAGCTGTTTTTT. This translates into CASSLDLLGEVAGELFF.

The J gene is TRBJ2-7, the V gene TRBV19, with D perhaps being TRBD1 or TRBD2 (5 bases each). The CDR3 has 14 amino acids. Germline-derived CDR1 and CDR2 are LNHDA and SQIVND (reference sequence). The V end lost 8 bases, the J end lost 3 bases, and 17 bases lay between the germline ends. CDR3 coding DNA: TGTGCCAGTGGGGACGGGGCCGGACGCTACGAGCAGTACTTC. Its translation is CASGDGAGRYEQYF. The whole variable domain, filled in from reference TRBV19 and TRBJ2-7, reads DGGITQSPKYLFRKEGQNVTLSCEQNLNHDAMYWYRQDPGQGLRLIYYSQIVNDFQKGDIAEGYSVSREKKESFPLTVTSAQKNPTAFYLCASGDGAGRYEQYFGPGTRLTVT.

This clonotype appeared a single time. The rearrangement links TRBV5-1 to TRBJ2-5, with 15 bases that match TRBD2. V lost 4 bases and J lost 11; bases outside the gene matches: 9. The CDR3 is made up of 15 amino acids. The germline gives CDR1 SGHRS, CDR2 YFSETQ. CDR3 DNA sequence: TGCGCCAGCAGCGCGGGACTAGCGGGGGGCGATGAGCAGTACTTC. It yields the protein CASSAGLAGGDEQYF.

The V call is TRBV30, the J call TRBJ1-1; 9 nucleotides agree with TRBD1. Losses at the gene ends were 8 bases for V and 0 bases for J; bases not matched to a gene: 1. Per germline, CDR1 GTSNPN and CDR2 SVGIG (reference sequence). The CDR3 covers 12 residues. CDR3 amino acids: CARDRVNTEAFF. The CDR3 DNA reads TGTGCCAGGGACAGGGTGAACACTGAAGCTTTCTTT.

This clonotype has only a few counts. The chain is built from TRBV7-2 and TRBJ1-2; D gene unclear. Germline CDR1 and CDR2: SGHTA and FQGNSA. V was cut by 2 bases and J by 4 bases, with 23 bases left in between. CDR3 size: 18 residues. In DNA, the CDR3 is TGTGCCAGCAGCTTACAACGCGGAGGTTGGGCGGCAGTCTATGGCTACACCTTC. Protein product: CASSLQRGGWAAVYGYTF.

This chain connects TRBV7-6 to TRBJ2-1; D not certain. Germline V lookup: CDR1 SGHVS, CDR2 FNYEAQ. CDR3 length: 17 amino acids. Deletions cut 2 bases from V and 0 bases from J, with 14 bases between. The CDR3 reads CASSLHKRLSSYNEQFF. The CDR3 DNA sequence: TGTGCCAGCAGCTTACATAAGCGTTTAAGCTCCTACAATGAGCAGTTCTTC.

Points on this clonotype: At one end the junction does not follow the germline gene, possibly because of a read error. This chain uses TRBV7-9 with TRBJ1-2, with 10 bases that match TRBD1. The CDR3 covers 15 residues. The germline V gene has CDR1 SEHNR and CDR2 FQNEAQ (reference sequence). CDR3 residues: CAGSLVGQGVHGYTF. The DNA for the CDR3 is TGTGCCGGCAGCTTAGTCGGACAGGGGGTTCATGGCTACACCTTC.

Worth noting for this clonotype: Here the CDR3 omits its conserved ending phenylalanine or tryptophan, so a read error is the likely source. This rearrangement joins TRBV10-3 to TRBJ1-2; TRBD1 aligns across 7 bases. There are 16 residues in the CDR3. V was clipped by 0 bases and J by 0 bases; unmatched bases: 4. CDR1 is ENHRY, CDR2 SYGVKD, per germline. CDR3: CAISESRQGSNYGYTL. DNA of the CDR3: TGTGCCATCAGTGAGTCAAGACAGGGTTCTAACTATGGCTACACCTTA.

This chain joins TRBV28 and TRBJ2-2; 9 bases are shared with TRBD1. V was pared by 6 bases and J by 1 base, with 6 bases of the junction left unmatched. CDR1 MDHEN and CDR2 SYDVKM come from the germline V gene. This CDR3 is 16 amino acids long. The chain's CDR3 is CASSRTGGMNTGELFF. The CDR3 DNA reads TGTGCCAGCAGCCGTACAGGGGGCATGAACACCGGGGAGCTGTTTTTT. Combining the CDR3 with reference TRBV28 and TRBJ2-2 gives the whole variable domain DVKVTQSSRYLVKRTGEKVFLECVQDMDHENMFWYRQDPGLGLRLIYFSYDVKMKEKGDIPEGYSVSREKKERFSLILESASTNQTSMYLCASSRTGGMNTGELFFGEGSRLTVL.

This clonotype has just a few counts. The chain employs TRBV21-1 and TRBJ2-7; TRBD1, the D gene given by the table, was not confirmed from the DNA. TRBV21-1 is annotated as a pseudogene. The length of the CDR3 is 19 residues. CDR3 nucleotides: TGTGCCAGCAGCACAAAAGGGGATTTGGCGGGCGACCTCTCCTACGAGCAGTACTTC. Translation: CASSTKGDLAGDLSYEQYF.

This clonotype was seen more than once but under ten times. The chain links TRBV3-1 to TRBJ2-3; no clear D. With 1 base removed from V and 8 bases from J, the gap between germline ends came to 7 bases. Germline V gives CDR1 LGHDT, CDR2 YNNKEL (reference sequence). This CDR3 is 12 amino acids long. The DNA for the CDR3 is TGTGCCAGCAGCCAAGCTGTAGGTACGCAGTATTTT. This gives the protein CASSQAVGTQYF.

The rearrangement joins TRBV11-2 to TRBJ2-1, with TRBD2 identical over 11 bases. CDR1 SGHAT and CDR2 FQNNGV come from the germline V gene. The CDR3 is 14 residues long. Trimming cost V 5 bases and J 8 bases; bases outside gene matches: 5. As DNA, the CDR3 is TGTGCCAGCAGCGGTAGCGGGGGGGTCGATGAGCAGTTCTTC. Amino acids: CASSGSGGVDEQFF.

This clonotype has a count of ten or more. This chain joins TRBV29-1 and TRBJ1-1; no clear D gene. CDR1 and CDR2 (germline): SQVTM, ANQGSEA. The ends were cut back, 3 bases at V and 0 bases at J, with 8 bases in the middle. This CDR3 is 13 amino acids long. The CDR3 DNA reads TGCAGCGTTGATCGGGGAATGAACACTGAAGCTTTCTTT. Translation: CSVDRGMNTEAFF. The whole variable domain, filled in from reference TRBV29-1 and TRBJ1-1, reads SAVISQKPSRDICQRGTSLTIQCQVDSQVTMMFWYRQQPGQSLTLIATANQGSEATYESGFVIDKFPISRPNLTFSTLTVSNMSPEDSSIYLCSVDRGMNTEAFFGQGTRLTVV.

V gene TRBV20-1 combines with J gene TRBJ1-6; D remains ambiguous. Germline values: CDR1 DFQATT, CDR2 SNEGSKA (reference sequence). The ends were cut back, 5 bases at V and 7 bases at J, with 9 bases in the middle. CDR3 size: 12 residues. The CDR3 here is CSAGRTNSPLHF. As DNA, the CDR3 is TGCAGTGCTGGAAGAACAAATTCACCCCTCCACTTT.

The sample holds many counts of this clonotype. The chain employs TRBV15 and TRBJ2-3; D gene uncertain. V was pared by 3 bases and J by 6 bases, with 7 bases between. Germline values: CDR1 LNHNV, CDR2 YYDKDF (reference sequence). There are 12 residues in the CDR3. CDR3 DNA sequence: TGTGCCACCAGCAGTCGGGCTGATACGCAGTATTTT. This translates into CATSSRADTQYF.

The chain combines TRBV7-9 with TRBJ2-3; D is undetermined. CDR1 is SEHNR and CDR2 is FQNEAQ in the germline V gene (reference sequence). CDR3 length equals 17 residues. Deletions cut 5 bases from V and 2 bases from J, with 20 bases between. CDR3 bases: TGTGCCAGCAGCGAATGGAAACTGGCCCGGGTCACAGATACGCAGTATTTT. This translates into CASSEWKLARVTDTQYF.